The clone carrying this TCR beta chain was seen a handful of times. The antigen is undetermined. TCR beta cDNA came from about 0.45 ug total RNA, primed with a constant-region primer. Libraries of TCR beta came from three nested multiplex PCR rounds with slightly modified ARM-PCR. The two initial PCR rounds, around 10 cycles each, used TRBV1-TRBV30 forward and C-beta reverse primers. In TCRdb, the multiplex PCR reads were re-called with MiXCR into one record per CDR3 protein. The table shows 150,000 to 200,000 distinct CDR3 sequences, with less than 65% occurring only once. This CDR3 region has 17 residues. Trimming removed 3 bases from V and 9 bases from J; junction bases left unmatched: 8. Germline V gene lookup returns CDR1 MGHRA and CDR2 YSYEKL. The data belong to a study of tumor-infiltrating lymphocytes in primary liver carcinoma. Turning to the study itself: Each of the samples returned roughly 3.65 to 7.5 million productive TCRbeta reads (a yield similar across tissue types).

Broader study findings: Tumor tissue displayed a significantly greater top-250-clone fraction than blood (p = 0.039). Lesser overlap characterized tumor-adjacent and tumor-blood pairs relative to tumor region pairs.

Germline DNA was also extracted, with blood RNA taken from unsorted whole blood. Patients carried chronic HBV infection without prior treatment. The source is a woman between 55 and 75 years old with primary liver carcinoma and hepatitis B virus infection. The J gene is TRBJ2-1, the V gene TRBV4-1; TRBD2 matches 16 bases. Sequenced input: peripheral blood. In nucleotides, the CDR3 is TGCGCCAGCAGCCAGGGACTAGCGGGAGGGATTTTGAGTGAGCAGTTCTTC. This gives the protein CASSQGLAGGILSEQFF.